This T cell receptor (beta chain) is drawn from a study of T-cell reconstitution after alpha-beta-depleted transplantation in children. General study points: There were reportedly several hundred expanded graft clones from which alpha-beta T cells came about two months after transplant.

This clonotype was seen more than once but under ten times. The target antigen is unknown. This sample's TCRbeta library carried unique molecular identifier barcodes. A single record per CDR3 protein comes from TCRdb applying MiXCR to the PCR reads. This table has approximately 1,000,000 distinct CDR3 sequences, about 29% appearing once. This TCR came from a boy under two years old who had a stem cell transplant for SCID, so the T cells may come from the graft donor. The source was PBMCs, mostly from graft donor cells, collected 360 days after TCRalphabeta/CD19-depleted stem cell transplant.

Here the CDR3 DNA reads TGTGCCAGCTCACGACGACAGGGAGAGACCCAGTACTTC. Encoded protein: CASSRRQGETQYF. V is TRBV18 and J is TRBJ2-5; 7 bases match TRBD1. This CDR3 comprises 13 residues. The ends lost 4 bases at V and 4 bases at J; junction bases unmatched: 3. Germline V gene lookup returns CDR1 KGHSH and CDR2 LQKENI.